This T cell receptor beta chain was documented in a study of blood T cell repertoires in COVID-19. Profiling relied on immunoSEQ multiplex PCR, and the TCRdb table lists in-frame clones only, not all of them. The profile shows 150,000 to 200,000 clones, 89% of them singletons. Between the trimmed V and J ends, which lost 3 bases and 4 bases, there was a span of 19 bases. Germline-derived CDR1 and CDR2 are SGHNT and YYREEE (reference sequence). The CDR3 is made up of 16 amino acids. Participant age was roughly 18 to 90 years, and participants resided in fewer than 30 US areas. This sequence joins TRBV5-4 and TRBJ1-1; no firm D call. Sequencing was carried out using PBMCs or T cells enriched from blood (not recorded which). This receptor was taken from a woman between 18 and 29 years old who had recovered from COVID-19. As DNA, the CDR3 is TGTGCCAGCAGCTCCCGGGGAGCGGGTCCGACCACTGAAGCTTTCTTT. Its protein is CASSSRGAGPTTEAFF. Complete variable domain (other parts from reference TRBV5-4 and TRBJ1-1): ETGVTQSPTHLIKTRGQQVTLRCSSQSGHNTVSWYQQALGQGPQFIFQYYREEENGRGNFPPRFSGLQFPNYSSELNVNALELDDSALYLCASSSRGAGPTTEAFFGQGTRLTVV.